One T cell receptor (beta chain) is described in this entry. Its antigen is currently unknown. Germline V gives CDR1 SNHLY, CDR2 FYNNEI. This CDR3 has 17 residues. Trimming at V came to 5 bases and at J to 1 base, leaving 14 bases not matched to a gene. This record belongs to a study of cytomegalovirus exposure and HLA in healthy donors. Study-wide findings and caveats: The study listed 150 to 200 cytomegalovirus-associated TCR beta chains. Rare sequences made up most TCRs, while some public TCRs were found in many donors.

Clones were read by immunoSEQ multiplex PCR, and TCRdb kept only the in-frame ones, dropping some. The repertoire holds about 74,000 clones, with 94% as singletons. The sequenced sample consisted of PBMCs. This TCR was sampled from a woman aged 18 to 35 in good health and CMV-seropositive. This chain connects TRBV2 to TRBJ2-7; 7 positions agree with TRBD1. DNA for the CDR3: TGTGCCAGCAGTACCACCGGGACAGATAGACTATCCTACGAGCAGTACTTC. Translating it yields CASSTTGTDRLSYEQYF.